This TCR beta chain was identified in a study of graft-versus-host responses after intestinal transplantation. Points from the study as a whole: Declining HvG levels early post-transplant were linked to peak circulating GvH clone levels. Researchers found GvH clones in recipient marrow, and some showed up first in ileum or blood.

TCRdb's copy holds only in-frame clones and misses some; the assay was immunoSEQ multiplex PCR. Among tens of thousands of clones listed, approximately 87% were seen once. The CDR3 is made up of 14 amino acids. V was clipped by 0 bases and J by 3 bases, with 9 bases between them. Germline CDR1 reads SGHRS; CDR2 reads YFSETQ. Regarding this clone: Its specificity is unknown.

The chain is built from TRBV5-1 and TRBJ1-1; D remains unclear. This clonotype was obtained from a human donor who was the organ donor for an intestinal transplant. Sequenced here: unstimulated CD4+ T cells sorted from spleen or lymph node cells, sampled before transplant. The chain's CDR3 is CASSLVSPDTEAFF. CDR3 sequence (DNA): TGCGCCAGCAGCTTGGTTTCCCCAGACACTGAAGCTTTCTTT.